This T cell receptor beta chain appears in the sequencing data of a study of blood T cells in healthy people across ages. This CDR3 spans 15 amino acids. V trimming: 5 bases; J trimming: 4 bases; junction bases outside the gene matches: 7. Germline CDR1 and CDR2: SEHNR and FQNEAQ (reference sequence). Next came a second PCR, run for about 6 to 12 cycles, which used a sample-barcoded 5' primer along with a J-beta primer mix. TCRdb re-analysed the 5' RACE reads in MiXCR, keeping a single row per CDR3 protein. The sample records some 850,000 distinct CDR3 sequences, more than 25% being singletons. These records were also assigned to another study, of T cells of mothers and their children.

V and J are TRBV7-9 and TRBJ2-2; 7 nucleotides line up with TRBD1. The TCR comes from a boy aged 5-17 years in good health. Sequencing used blood. The CDR3 region is CASSMTGPSTGELFF. The CDR3 DNA sequence: TGTGCCAGCAGCATGACAGGGCCCAGCACCGGGGAGCTGTTTTTT.